Listed below are T cell receptor beta chains from one sample, sequenced in a study of blood T cells in healthy people across ages. MiXCR was run by TCRdb on the 5' RACE reads, yielding one entry per CDR3 protein. This sample yields roughly 1.7 million distinct CDR3 sequences, of which about 31% are seen a single time; 11% belongs to the top ten. The specimen sequenced was blood. These receptors came from a woman in her thirties in good health. Both conserved end residues are part of each CDR3. Fields, in order: J gene, D gene, clone size, V gene, CDR3 length, CDR3 DNA, CDR3 protein. A D gene is named only where the DNA matches it firmly. The listing skips clone size in some rows; elsewhere it reads once, few, many or a size class.

J gene: TRBJ2-1; D gene: NA; clone size: NA; V gene: TRBV7-8; CDR3 length: 17; CDR3 DNA: TGTGCCAGCAGCTTAGTAGGGCGGAACCCCTCCTACAATGAGCAGTTCTTC; CDR3 protein: CASSLVGRNPSYNEQFF
J gene: TRBJ2-1; D gene: NA; clone size: NA; V gene: TRBV9; CDR3 length: 16; CDR3 DNA: TGTGCCAGCAGCGTCCCAGGTGAGGGGTTCGACAATGAGCAGTTCTTC; CDR3 protein: CASSVPGEGFDNEQFF
J gene: TRBJ2-7; D gene: NA; clone size: NA; V gene: TRBV20-1; CDR3 length: 14; CDR3 DNA: TGCAGTGCTCGACCACCCAGGGTCCGGGTCGAGCAGTACTTC; CDR3 protein: CSARPPRVRVEQYF
J gene: TRBJ2-7; D gene: TRBD2; clone size: NA; V gene: TRBV28; CDR3 length: 17; CDR3 DNA: TGTGCCAGCAGTTTAGGGCTAGCGGGAGGGCTCCCCTACGAGCAGTACTTC; CDR3 protein: CASSLGLAGGLPYEQYF
J gene: TRBJ1-2; D gene: NA; clone size: many; V gene: TRBV13; CDR3 length: 12; CDR3 DNA: TGTGCCAGCTCCCTACCTAACTATGGCTACACCTTC; CDR3 protein: CASSLPNYGYTF
J gene: TRBJ1-1; D gene: NA; clone size: NA; V gene: TRBV12-3/TRBV12-4; CDR3 length: 15; CDR3 DNA: TGTGCCAGCAGTCCTCATCTGAGGGGGGGAACTGAAGCTTTCTTT; CDR3 protein: CASSPHLRGGTEAFF
J gene: TRBJ2-1; D gene: NA; clone size: NA; V gene: TRBV30; CDR3 length: 11; CDR3 DNA: TGTGCCTCAAGAGAAGCGGGTGAGCAGTTCTTC; CDR3 protein: CASREAGEQFF
J gene: TRBJ2-3; D gene: TRBD1; clone size: many; V gene: TRBV7-9; CDR3 length: 14; CDR3 DNA: TGTGCCAGCAGCTTGACAGGGGGGTCAGATACGCAGTATTTT; CDR3 protein: CASSLTGGSDTQYF
J gene: TRBJ1-2; D gene: NA; clone size: NA; V gene: TRBV10-3; CDR3 length: 14; CDR3 DNA: TGTGCCATCAGTGAGGCCGGGACGGACTATGGCTACACCTTC; CDR3 protein: CAISEAGTDYGYTF
J gene: TRBJ2-6; D gene: NA; clone size: many; V gene: TRBV9; CDR3 length: 15; CDR3 DNA: TGTGCCAGCAGTTCCCGGGGAGCCGGGGCCAACGTCCTGACTTTC; CDR3 protein: CASSSRGAGANVLTF
J gene: TRBJ1-1; D gene: NA; clone size: NA; V gene: TRBV29-1; CDR3 length: 14; CDR3 DNA: TGCAGCGTTGAAGAACCGGGTTTGTACACTGAAGCTTTCTTT; CDR3 protein: CSVEEPGLYTEAFF
J gene: TRBJ2-3; D gene: NA; clone size: few; V gene: TRBV6-6; CDR3 length: 12; CDR3 DNA: TGTGCCAGCAGTTACGTTAGAGATACGCAGTATTTT; CDR3 protein: CASSYVRDTQYF
J gene: TRBJ2-7; D gene: NA; clone size: NA; V gene: TRBV20-1; CDR3 length: 12; CDR3 DNA: TGCAGTGGGGGACTCAGCTCCTACGAGCAGTACTTC; CDR3 protein: CSGGLSSYEQYF
J gene: TRBJ1-2; D gene: NA; clone size: NA; V gene: TRBV6-1; CDR3 length: 13; CDR3 DNA: TGTGCCAGCAGTGAAGTTGGCCGCGAGGGCTACACCTTC; CDR3 protein: CASSEVGREGYTF
J gene: TRBJ2-1; D gene: TRBD2; clone size: few; V gene: TRBV7-3; CDR3 length: 15; CDR3 DNA: TGTGCCAGCAGCTACAGTAGCGGGGGGACCAATGAGCAGTTCTTC; CDR3 protein: CASSYSSGGTNEQFF
J gene: TRBJ1-6; D gene: NA; clone size: few; V gene: TRBV7-2; CDR3 length: 15; CDR3 DNA: TGTGCCAGCAGCTTTCGTCTCGGGGCTTATTCACCCCTCCACTTT; CDR3 protein: CASSFRLGAYSPLHF
J gene: TRBJ2-7; D gene: TRBD2; clone size: many; V gene: TRBV6-1; CDR3 length: 15; CDR3 DNA: TGTGCCAGCAGTGAAGCTAGCGGGGGGGCCTACGAGCAGTACTTC; CDR3 protein: CASSEASGGAYEQYF
J gene: TRBJ2-1; D gene: TRBD2; clone size: NA; V gene: TRBV5-1; CDR3 length: 15; CDR3 DNA: TGCGCCAGCAGACCAGGGAGGGTGGATAACAATGAGCAGTTCTTC; CDR3 protein: CASRPGRVDNNEQFF
J gene: TRBJ1-5; D gene: NA; clone size: few; V gene: TRBV6-9; CDR3 length: 11; CDR3 DNA: TGTGCCAGCACCAAAGTACGGCCCCAGCATTTT; CDR3 protein: CASTKVRPQHF
J gene: TRBJ2-1; D gene: NA; clone size: NA; V gene: TRBV24-1; CDR3 length: 14; CDR3 DNA: TGTGCCACCAGTCACCCGGGTCAAGACAATGAGCAGTTCTTC; CDR3 protein: CATSHPGQDNEQFF
J gene: TRBJ2-7; D gene: TRBD2; clone size: once; V gene: TRBV30; CDR3 length: 13; CDR3 DNA: TGTGCCTGGAGTGTGGCTAGCGGGAGCGAGCAGTACTTC; CDR3 protein: CAWSVASGSEQYF
J gene: TRBJ2-1; D gene: NA; clone size: few; V gene: TRBV20-1; CDR3 length: 13; CDR3 DNA: TGCAGTGCTGAGGACCCCGCCCCGAATGAGCAGTTCTTC; CDR3 protein: CSAEDPAPNEQFF
J gene: TRBJ2-7; D gene: NA; clone size: NA; V gene: TRBV28; CDR3 length: 11; CDR3 DNA: TGTGCCAGCCGTGTACACTACGAGCAGTACTTC; CDR3 protein: CASRVHYEQYF
J gene: TRBJ2-5; D gene: NA; clone size: NA; V gene: TRBV5-1; CDR3 length: 15; CDR3 DNA: TGCGCCAGCAGCTTGGGGTTAGGACCCCGGGGCACCCAGTACTTC; CDR3 protein: CASSLGLGPRGTQYF
J gene: TRBJ1-2; D gene: TRBD1; clone size: few; V gene: TRBV6-2/TRBV6-3; CDR3 length: 13; CDR3 DNA: TGTGCCAGCAGGCCGGGACAGATCTATGGCTACACCTTC; CDR3 protein: CASRPGQIYGYTF
J gene: TRBJ2-7; D gene: NA; clone size: few; V gene: TRBV5-6; CDR3 length: 13; CDR3 DNA: TGTGCCAGCAGCTGGGACGGCAGGTACGAGCAGTACTTC; CDR3 protein: CASSWDGRYEQYF
J gene: TRBJ2-7; D gene: NA; clone size: few; V gene: TRBV6-5; CDR3 length: 14; CDR3 DNA: TGTGCCAGCAGTTACGGTCGGGGGTCCTACGAGCAGTACTTC; CDR3 protein: CASSYGRGSYEQYF
J gene: TRBJ2-3; D gene: NA; clone size: many; V gene: TRBV5-1; CDR3 length: 15; CDR3 DNA: TGCGCCAGCAGCTTGACACAGTCGGACGCAGATACGCAGTATTTT; CDR3 protein: CASSLTQSDADTQYF
J gene: TRBJ2-7; D gene: TRBD2; clone size: NA; V gene: TRBV11-1; CDR3 length: 14; CDR3 DNA: TGTGCCAGCAGCACTAGCGGGGGGCTCAACGAGCAGTACTTC; CDR3 protein: CASSTSGGLNEQYF
J gene: TRBJ1-2; D gene: NA; clone size: few; V gene: TRBV7-9; CDR3 length: 13; CDR3 DNA: TGTGCCAGCAGCTTAAAGGTAGACCTTGGCTACACCTTC; CDR3 protein: CASSLKVDLGYTF
J gene: TRBJ1-2; D gene: NA; clone size: few; V gene: TRBV24-1; CDR3 length: 13; CDR3 DNA: TGTGCCACCAGTGAGTTTGGCGGCTATGGCTACACCTTC; CDR3 protein: CATSEFGGYGYTF
J gene: TRBJ1-1; D gene: NA; clone size: NA; V gene: TRBV7-8; CDR3 length: 15; CDR3 DNA: TGTGCCAGCAGCTTAGTTCCCGGGAGGGACACTGAAGCTTTCTTT; CDR3 protein: CASSLVPGRDTEAFF
J gene: TRBJ2-1; D gene: NA; clone size: NA; V gene: TRBV20-1; CDR3 length: 14; CDR3 DNA: TGCAGTGCTAGAGGTCGGGGTGCCTACAATGAGCAGTTCTTC; CDR3 protein: CSARGRGAYNEQFF
J gene: TRBJ1-1; D gene: TRBD1; clone size: many; V gene: TRBV5-1; CDR3 length: 13; CDR3 DNA: TGCGCCAGCAGCTTAGGGACAGGGGGTGAAGCTTTCTTT; CDR3 protein: CASSLGTGGEAFF
J gene: TRBJ2-1; D gene: NA; clone size: NA; V gene: TRBV28; CDR3 length: 15; CDR3 DNA: TGTGCCAGCAGTTTAATTCCGGGTTCCAGGGATGAGCAGTTCTTC; CDR3 protein: CASSLIPGSRDEQFF
J gene: TRBJ2-3; D gene: NA; clone size: many; V gene: TRBV5-1; CDR3 length: 14; CDR3 DNA: TGTGCCAGCAGCTTAGATGGGCGCACAGATACGCAGTATTTT; CDR3 protein: CASSLDGRTDTQYF
J gene: TRBJ2-7; D gene: TRBD2; clone size: NA; V gene: TRBV4-1; CDR3 length: 16; CDR3 DNA: TGCGCCAGCAGCCGAGATCTGGGGACTAGGGGCTACGAGCAGTACTTC; CDR3 protein: CASSRDLGTRGYEQYF
J gene: TRBJ1-2; D gene: NA; clone size: many; V gene: TRBV28; CDR3 length: 14; CDR3 DNA: TGTGCCAGCAGTTTAAGGAGGGACCATTCAAAATACACCTTC; CDR3 protein: CASSLRRDHSKYTF
J gene: TRBJ2-1; D gene: NA; clone size: once; V gene: TRBV20-1; CDR3 length: 14; CDR3 DNA: TGCAGCGTTAGGGGGTCAGGGACCACTCATGAGCAGTTCTTC; CDR3 protein: CSVRGSGTTHEQFF
J gene: TRBJ2-7; D gene: TRBD2; clone size: NA; V gene: TRBV7-9; CDR3 length: 18; CDR3 DNA: TGTGCCAGCAGCTTTCCACGTGGGGCGGGGGGTGGAACCTACGAGCAGTACTTC; CDR3 protein: CASSFPRGAGGGTYEQYF
J gene: TRBJ1-2; D gene: NA; clone size: few; V gene: TRBV13; CDR3 length: 14; CDR3 DNA: TGTGCCAGCAGCCACCAACGGGGGAACTATGGCTACACCTTC; CDR3 protein: CASSHQRGNYGYTF
J gene: TRBJ1-1; D gene: TRBD1; clone size: many; V gene: TRBV5-1; CDR3 length: 15; CDR3 DNA: TGCGCCAGCACCCCGACAGGGGATAGGAACACTGAAGCTTTCTTT; CDR3 protein: CASTPTGDRNTEAFF
J gene: TRBJ2-5; D gene: NA; clone size: few; V gene: TRBV18; CDR3 length: 16; CDR3 DNA: TGTGCCAGCTCACCCGGAAAGTACGGCCAGCTGGGGACCCAGTACTTC; CDR3 protein: CASSPGKYGQLGTQYF
J gene: TRBJ2-5; D gene: NA; clone size: NA; V gene: TRBV5-4; CDR3 length: 13; CDR3 DNA: TGTGCCAGCAGCCCGAGGATTAACAATGAGCAGTACTTC; CDR3 protein: CASSPRINNEQYF
J gene: TRBJ2-1; D gene: NA; clone size: NA; V gene: TRBV19; CDR3 length: 15; CDR3 DNA: TGTGCCAGTAGTATAGCGGGGGTCAAAGTCGATGAGCAGTTCTTC; CDR3 protein: CASSIAGVKVDEQFF
J gene: TRBJ2-3; D gene: NA; clone size: few; V gene: TRBV9; CDR3 length: 15; CDR3 DNA: TGTGCCAGCAGCCCCTCCGGACAGATCGGTAGTGCGCAGTATTTT; CDR3 protein: CASSPSGQIGSAQYF
J gene: TRBJ2-7; D gene: NA; clone size: NA; V gene: TRBV2; CDR3 length: 16; CDR3 DNA: TGTGCCAGCAGTGAAGGAGGAGGACTGAGCTCCTACGAGCAGTACTTC; CDR3 protein: CASSEGGGLSSYEQYF
J gene: TRBJ2-3; D gene: NA; clone size: few; V gene: TRBV3-1; CDR3 length: 14; CDR3 DNA: TGTGCCAGCGATAAGGAGGGATCCACAGATACGCAGTATTTT; CDR3 protein: CASDKEGSTDTQYF
J gene: TRBJ1-1; D gene: NA; clone size: few; V gene: TRBV29-1; CDR3 length: 11; CDR3 DNA: TGCAGCGTTGAAGATCGACAGGAAGCTTTCTTT; CDR3 protein: CSVEDRQEAFF